The 25 T cell receptor beta chains given below trace back to one sample, sequenced in a study of blood T cell repertoires in COVID-19. Method: immunoSEQ multiplex PCR; TCRdb's copy keeps in-frame clones and lacks some. The repertoire has tens of thousands of clones, roughly 88% of them found once; the top ten carry more than 25%. Input material: peripheral blood. Receptors were obtained from a woman at least 80 years old with COVID-19, enrolled during active disease.

V usage is TRBV27 and J usage is TRBJ1-2; 8 bases match TRBD1. This CDR3 spans 14 amino acids. Germline CDR1 is MNHEY and CDR2 is SMNVEV (reference sequence). V lost 5 bases to trimming and J lost 4 bases; unmatched junction nucleotides: 6. The CDR3 coding sequence is TGTGCCAGCAGTCCCCGGACAGGGCTCTATGGCTACACCTTC. It specifies CASSPRTGLYGYTF.

The V call is TRBV3-1 (or the pseudogene TRBV3-2), the J call TRBJ1-1, with D tentatively TRBD1 (6 bases). Germline CDR1 reads LGHDT; CDR2 reads YNNKEL (reference sequence). V was pared by 6 bases and J by 1 base, with 12 bases between. The CDR3 runs 14 residues. CDR3 in amino acids: CASSRGQSNTEAFF. The CDR3 bases are TGTGCCAGCAGTAGAGGACAGTCGAACACTGAAGCTTTCTTT.

This chain joins TRBV7-9 and TRBJ2-3, with 10 bases that match TRBD2. CDR3 length: 16 amino acids. The V and J ends lost 5 bases and 2 bases, in that order; junction bases with no gene match: 7. CDR1 and CDR2 from the germline V gene are SEHNR and FQNEAQ (reference sequence). CDR3: CASSPQRGGPTDTQYF. DNA for the CDR3: TGTGCCAGCAGCCCCCAGCGGGGGGGCCCCACAGATACGCAGTATTTT.

CDR3 amino acids: CASSQHGTAGANYGYTF. The DNA for the CDR3 is TGTGCCAGCAGCCAACACGGGACAGCCGGAGCAAACTATGGCTACACCTTC. The chain links TRBV3-1 (or the pseudogene TRBV3-2) to TRBJ1-2; 7 bases map to TRBD1. CDR3 length: 17 amino acids. V gave up 2 bases and J gave up 2 bases; unmatched junction bases: 11. CDR1 is LGHDT, CDR2 YNNKEL, per germline (reference sequence).

This chain connects TRBV2 to TRBJ2-5; 10 bases fit TRBD2. The CDR3 is 16 residues long. V shed 5 bases and J 1 base; nucleotides not matched to a gene: 7. CDR1 is SNHLY and CDR2 is FYNNEI in the germline V gene. The CDR3 region is CASSYLLAGTQETQYF. CDR3 in DNA: TGTGCCAGCAGTTATTTACTAGCGGGGACCCAAGAGACCCAGTACTTC.

The chain joins TRBV28 to TRBJ2-3; 11 nucleotides align to TRBD2. The CDR3 covers 16 residues. The V segment lost 5 bases and the J segment 3 bases; nucleotides outside the gene matches: 7. Germline CDR1 and CDR2: MDHEN and SYDVKM. The CDR3 DNA reads TGTGCCAGCAGTCTCCCTAGCGGGAGGAGGACAGATACGCAGTATTTT. Translating it yields CASSLPSGRRTDTQYF.

The CDR3: CASSRAGWGPDTQYF. The CDR3 nucleotides are TGTGCCAGCAGCCGGGCGGGCTGGGGGCCAGATACGCAGTATTTT. The rearrangement links TRBV7-2 to TRBJ2-3; D may be TRBD1 (6 bases). Trimming took off 5 bases at V and 4 bases at J, with 16 bases between the two ends. There are 15 residues in the CDR3. Germline assignment: CDR1 SGHTA and CDR2 FQGNSA.

The chain couples TRBV12-3 or TRBV12-4 to TRBJ2-7; 10 bases align to TRBD2. The length of the CDR3 is 11 residues. The V gene end was trimmed by 5 bases and the J gene end by 11 bases; junction bases not matched to a gene: 3. This CDR3 reads CASSNGLAEYF. CDR3 DNA: TGTGCCAGCAGTAACGGACTAGCGGAGTACTTC.

V and J are TRBV7-6 and TRBJ2-7, with TRBD1 matching 9 bases. V was pared by 5 bases and J by 4 bases, with 9 bases of the junction left unmatched. The CDR3 is made up of 15 amino acids. Germline CDR1 is SGHVS and CDR2 is FNYEAQ. The CDR3 DNA reads TGTGCCAGCAGCCCGCGGACAGGGGTACGGTACGAGCAGTACTTC. Amino acids: CASSPRTGVRYEQYF.

This chain joins TRBV25-1 and TRBJ2-2; TRBD2 matches 12 bases. With 3 bases clipped from V and 4 bases from J, the junction kept 6 bases outside the gene matches. The germline gives CDR1 MGHDK, CDR2 SYGVNS. The CDR3 spans 17 residues. This CDR3 reads CASSDLAGGPSTGELFF. In DNA, the CDR3 is TGTGCCAGCAGTGATCTAGCGGGAGGGCCATCCACCGGGGAGCTGTTTTTT. Full variable domain (missing parts from reference TRBV25-1 and TRBJ2-2): EADIYQTPRYLVIGTGKKITLECSQTMGHDKMYWYQQDPGMELHLIHYSYGVNSTEKGDLSSESTVSRIRTEHFPLTLESARPSHTSQYLCASSDLAGGPSTGELFFGEGSRLTVL.

This chain uses TRBV9 with TRBJ2-3; D unresolved. V gave up 0 bases and J gave up 2 bases, with 10 bases separating them. The CDR3 totals 15 residues. Germline V gives CDR1 SGDLS, CDR2 YYNGEE. The CDR3 reads CASSVEYYPTDTQYF. CDR3 nucleotides: TGTGCCAGCAGCGTAGAGTACTACCCCACAGATACGCAGTATTTT.

This chain connects TRBV19 to TRBJ1-4; D possibly corresponds to TRBD1 (5 bases). Germline-derived CDR1 and CDR2 are LNHDA and SQIVND (reference sequence). The CDR3 consists of 15 residues. V dropped 3 bases and J dropped 7 bases, with 15 bases sitting between them. CDR3 nucleotide sequence: TGTGCCAGTAGTATTTCAAGGACAACAGCTGAAAAACTGTTTTTT. Amino acids: CASSISRTTAEKLFF. The full variable domain, rest sourced from reference TRBV19 and TRBJ1-4, is DGGITQSPKYLFRKEGQNVTLSCEQNLNHDAMYWYRQDPGQGLRLIYYSQIVNDFQKGDIAEGYSVSREKKESFPLTVTSAQKNPTAFYLCASSISRTTAEKLFFGSGTQLSVL.

This clone turned up a few times. V is TRBV7-2 and J is TRBJ1-1; D is perhaps TRBD1 (5 bases). V was trimmed by 1 base and J by 4 bases, leaving 10 bases between them. Germline CDR1 reads SGHTA; CDR2 reads FQGNSA. The CDR3 has 14 residues. The CDR3 here is CASSLDGGSTEAFF. The CDR3 coding sequence is TGTGCCAGCAGCTTAGATGGGGGGAGCACTGAAGCTTTCTTT.

The chain employs TRBV6-1 and TRBJ2-7; perhaps TRBD1 as D (5 bases). The ends were cut back, 1 base at V and 3 bases at J, with 10 bases in the middle. The CDR3 sequence is 14 residues long. Looked up from germline, CDR1 is MNHNS and CDR2 is SASEGT. DNA for the CDR3: TGTGCCAGCAGTGAAGACAGGTTCCGCTACGAGCAGTACTTC. This sequence encodes CASSEDRFRYEQYF.

The chain has TRBV5-1 and TRBJ2-5, with 7 nucleotides matching TRBD1. Germline CDR1 reads SGHRS; CDR2 reads YFSETQ. The CDR3 spans 16 residues. V gave up 0 bases and J gave up 1 base; unmatched junction bases: 6. For the CDR3, the DNA is TGCGCCAGCAGCTTGGGGGCCAGGGGGAGCCAAGAGACCCAGTACTTC. Its protein product is CASSLGARGSQETQYF.

The chain employs TRBV25-1 and TRBJ2-6; D might be TRBD2 (6 bases). Trimming pared 9 bases from V and 0 bases from J, leaving 21 bases between. From germline, CDR1 is MGHDK and CDR2 SYGVNS. The CDR3 sequence is 18 residues long. This chain's CDR3 is CARTISGVPYSGANVLTF. CDR3 nucleotides: TGTGCCAGAACGATCTCGGGGGTTCCCTACTCTGGGGCCAACGTCCTGACTTTC.

This chain links TRBV7-9 with TRBJ2-7, with 8 bases fitting TRBD2. CDR3 length: 13 residues. CDR1 and CDR2 (germline): SEHNR, FQNEAQ (reference sequence). The trim removed 5 bases at V and 6 bases at J, leaving 6 bases unmatched. The CDR3 loop is CASSPAGVGEQYF. The CDR3 region has the DNA TGTGCCAGCAGCCCAGCGGGAGTCGGCGAGCAGTACTTC.

This chain uses TRBV27 with TRBJ2-1; D might be TRBD2 (6 bases). CDR1 is MNHEY and CDR2 is SMNVEV in the germline V gene (reference sequence). V was pared by 8 bases and J by 10 bases, with 15 bases between. The CDR3 contains 12 residues. As DNA, the CDR3 is TGTGCCAGCGGACTTTCTAGCGCCGAGCAGTTCTTC. This encodes CASGLSSAEQFF.

This sequence joins TRBV18 and TRBJ1-1, with 9 nucleotides matching TRBD1. Germline loops: CDR1 KGHSH, CDR2 LQKENI. Trimming at V came to 5 bases and at J to 4 bases, leaving 8 bases not matched to a gene. The CDR3 spans 15 residues. The CDR3 coding sequence is TGTGCCAGCTCATCTACAGGGGGCCTCGTCACTGAAGCTTTCTTT. This sequence encodes CASSSTGGLVTEAFF.

The rearrangement joins TRBV24-1 to TRBJ1-5; D remains unclear. The germline V and J ends were trimmed by 0 bases and 4 bases, with 6 bases remaining between them. From germline, CDR1 is KGHDR and CDR2 SFDVKD. CDR3 length equals 14 residues. CDR3 sequence: CATSDLRENQPQHF. The CDR3, as DNA: TGTGCCACCAGTGATTTGAGGGAGAATCAGCCCCAGCATTTT.

As to this clone: The junction and the germline gene differ at one end; a read error may be behind it. The CDR3 nucleotides are TGTGCCATCCAACTAGCGGAGCGTGCCCCCCACCTCTTC. Translation: CAIQLAERAPHLF. This chain joins TRBV24-1 and TRBJ2-1; 8 bases match TRBD2. CDR1 and CDR2 (germline): KGHDR, SFDVKD. The CDR3 loop spans 13 amino acids.

This clone appeared once. This chain uses TRBV2 with TRBJ1-3; D is unclear. Trimming removed 10 bases at V and 0 bases at J, with 10 bases between. CDR1 and CDR2 from the germline V gene are SNHLY and FYNNEI. This CDR3 comprises 13 residues. CDR3 bases: TGTGCCATCACAGATTACTCTGGAAACACCATATATTTT. This gives the protein CAITDYSGNTIYF.

V and J are TRBV4-3 and TRBJ1-2; 12 bases map to TRBD1. Germline trimming cut 0 bases from V and 2 bases from J; bases unmatched to any gene: 1. The CDR3 runs to 16 residues. Per germline, CDR1 LGHNA and CDR2 YSLEER. CDR3 in DNA: TGCGCCAGCAGCCAAGATGGGACAGGGGGCAACTATGGCTACACCTTC. It encodes CASSQDGTGGNYGYTF.

This rearrangement joins TRBV7-6 to TRBJ1-3; D is undetermined. Deletions cut 1 base from V and 3 bases from J, with 22 bases between. Germline V CDR1 and CDR2: SGHVS, FNYEAQ. The CDR3 has 19 residues. The DNA of the CDR3 is TGTGCCAGCAGCTTAGAACCAGCCTCCCCGAGCGGGATTGGAAACACCATATATTTT. It is translated as CASSLEPASPSGIGNTIYF.

Only one count was recorded for this clone. This chain connects TRBV7-3 to TRBJ2-3; the D gene is possibly TRBD2 (5 bases). CDR3 size: 16 residues. V lost 5 bases and J lost 3, with 18 bases in between. Germline CDR1 reads SGHTA; CDR2 reads FQGTGA. The CDR3 protein is CASSLYGSRGTDTQYF. The CDR3 DNA is TGTGCCAGCAGCCTTTATGGGTCTAGAGGGACAGATACGCAGTATTTT.